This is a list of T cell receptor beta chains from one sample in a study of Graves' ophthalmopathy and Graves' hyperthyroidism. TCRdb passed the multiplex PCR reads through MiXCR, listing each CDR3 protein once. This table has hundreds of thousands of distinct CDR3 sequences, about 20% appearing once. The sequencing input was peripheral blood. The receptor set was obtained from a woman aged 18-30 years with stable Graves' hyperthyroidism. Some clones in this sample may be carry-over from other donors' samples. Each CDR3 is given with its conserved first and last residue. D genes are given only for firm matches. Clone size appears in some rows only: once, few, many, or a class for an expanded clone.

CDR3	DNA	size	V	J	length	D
CSARGPGGHTEAFF	TGCAGTGCTAGAGGACCAGGAGGGCACACTGAAGCTTTCTTT	many	TRBV20-1	TRBJ1-1	14	-
CATSRDTGGYEQYF	TGTGCCACCAGCAGAGATACGGGGGGGTACGAGCAGTACTTC	-	TRBV15	TRBJ2-7	14	TRBD2
CASSLTGGTSYGYTF	TGCGCCAGCAGCTTGACAGGGGGCACCAGCTATGGCTACACCTTC	-	TRBV5-1	TRBJ1-2	15	TRBD1
CASSPSSGGSETQYF	TGTGCCAGCAGCCCCTCGTCAGGGGGCAGTGAGACCCAGTACTTC	-	TRBV11-2	TRBJ2-5	15	TRBD1
CASYRGHWGYTF	TGTGCCAGTTACAGGGGGCACTGGGGCTACACCTTC	many	TRBV28	TRBJ1-2	12	TRBD1
CASSPTAGGPGANTGELFF	TGTGCCAGCAGTCCTACAGCGGGAGGGCCCGGCGCGAACACCGGGGAGCTGTTTTTT	many	TRBV6-6	TRBJ2-2	19	TRBD2
CASSLQYLEGVDTEAFF	TGTGCCAGCAGCCTACAATACTTAGAGGGGGTTGACACTGAAGCTTTCTTT	many	TRBV11-1	TRBJ1-1	17	-
CASSPEQGVETQYF	TGTGCCAGCAGTCCAGAACAGGGGGTGGAGACCCAGTACTTC	many	TRBV12-3/TRBV12-4	TRBJ2-5	14	TRBD1
CASRNLGTPSSYEQYF	TGTGCCAGTAGGAACCTCGGGACTCCTAGCTCCTACGAGCAGTACTTC	few	TRBV6-7	TRBJ2-7	16	-
CASSPSLGHNGKETQYF	TGTGCCAGCTCACCATCCCTCGGACACAATGGGAAAGAGACCCAGTACTTC	many	TRBV18	TRBJ2-5	17	-
CASSLPGAAGANVLTF	TGTGCCAGCAGTTTGCCGGGGGCGGCTGGGGCCAACGTCCTGACTTTC	many	TRBV28	TRBJ2-6	16	-
CASSLQPGPTNYGYTF	TGTGCCAGCAGCTTACAGCCGGGACCTACTAACTATGGCTACACCTTC	many	TRBV11-2	TRBJ1-2	16	-
CASRGTGAGYEQYF	TGTGCCAGCAGGGGGACAGGGGCGGGATACGAGCAGTACTTC	-	TRBV6-1	TRBJ2-7	14	TRBD1
CASSQGRGWEGETQYF	TGTGCCAGCAGCCAGGGGAGGGGGTGGGAAGGAGAGACCCAGTACTTC	many	TRBV28	TRBJ2-5	16	-
CSARKGADVRSPLHF	TGCAGTGCTAGAAAGGGGGCAGACGTCCGTTCACCCCTCCACTTT	many	TRBV20-1	TRBJ1-6	15	TRBD1
CASSNGQEYEQYF	TGCGCCAGCAGCAATGGACAGGAATACGAGCAGTACTTC	few	TRBV5-1	TRBJ2-7	13	TRBD1
CASSFDDPQETQYF	TGCGCCAGCAGCTTCGACGACCCCCAAGAGACCCAGTACTTC	many	TRBV5-1	TRBJ2-5	14	-
CASSFDRPGYNSPLHF	TGCGCCAGCAGCTTCGACAGGCCCGGCTATAATTCACCCCTCCACTTT	-	TRBV5-1	TRBJ1-6	16	-
CATSSRAGPRQQREQYF	TGTGCCACCAGCAGCCGGGCAGGACCAAGACAACAGAGGGAGCAGTACTTC	many	TRBV15	TRBJ2-7	17	-
CASTADRNHGYTF	TGTGCCAGCACCGCCGACAGAAACCATGGCTACACCTTT	-	TRBV6-2/TRBV6-3	TRBJ1-2	13	-
CASSSGGIYNYGYTF	TGTGCCAGTTCGTCAGGGGGCATCTATAACTATGGCTACACCTTC	many	TRBV6-5	TRBJ1-2	15	TRBD1
CATSREVTGVNTEAFF	TGTGCCACCAGCAGAGAGGTGACAGGGGTGAACACTGAAGCTTTCTTT	many	TRBV15	TRBJ1-1	16	TRBD1
CASSIQGAQDGYTF	TGTGCCAGCAGCATACAGGGGGCGCAGGATGGCTACACCTTC	few	TRBV7-2	TRBJ1-2	14	TRBD1
CAISDRERGTEAFF	TGTGCCATCAGTGACAGGGAAAGAGGCACTGAAGCTTTCTTT	many	TRBV10-3	TRBJ1-1	14	-
CASSLASSSRQIGAFF	TGCGCCAGCAGCTTGGCCAGTTCTTCTCGACAAATAGGAGCTTTCTTT	many	TRBV5-1	TRBJ1-1	16	-
CASSVTGGETQYF	TGTGCCAGCAGTGTTACAGGGGGAGAGACCCAGTACTTC	many	TRBV6-1	TRBJ2-5	13	TRBD1
CSVGAATLQETQYF	TGCAGCGTTGGCGCAGCGACACTCCAAGAGACCCAGTACTTC	once	TRBV29-1	TRBJ2-5	14	-
CASRMTDWNTIYF	TGTGCCAGCAGGATGACCGACTGGAACACCATATATTTT	-	TRBV6-1	TRBJ1-3	13	-
CASSVRPGVPETQYF	TGTGCCAGCAGTGTCCGCCCCGGGGTCCCAGAGACCCAGTACTTC	few	TRBV6-1	TRBJ2-5	15	-
CASRPTGLSSYEQYF	TGTGCCAGCAGACCCACAGGGTTGAGCTCCTACGAGCAGTACTTC	-	TRBV11-1	TRBJ2-7	15	-
CASSPGAGDQETQYF	TGTGCCAGCAGTCCTGGTGCCGGGGACCAAGAGACCCAGTACTTC	many	TRBV12-3/TRBV12-4	TRBJ2-5	15	-
CASGWGSGQPQHF	TGTGCCAGCGGTTGGGGCTCTGGACAGCCCCAGCATTTT	many	TRBV2	TRBJ1-5	13	-
CASTLGQAYTF	TGTGCCAGCACCTTGGGGCAAGCCTACACCTTC	few	TRBV28	TRBJ1-2	11	-
CASSWGKTEAFF	TGTGCCTCCAGCTGGGGGAAGACTGAAGCTTTCTTT	many	TRBV7-2	TRBJ1-1	12	-
CSADPLPLAGIYNEQFF	TGCAGTGCTGATCCTCTACCACTAGCGGGGATTTACAATGAGCAGTTCTTC	few	TRBV20-1	TRBJ2-1	17	TRBD2